Listed here are 16 T cell receptor beta chains from one sample, sequenced in a study of OX40 agonist ivuxolimab in advanced cancers. TCRdb's copy holds only in-frame clones and misses some; the assay was immunoSEQ multiplex PCR. The top ten hold about 3.6% of the sample, which has some 100,000 clones, under 95% seen once. Sequenced material: CD4+ or CD8+ T cells sorted from blood, taken in a trial of the OX40 agonist ivuxolimab. The receptor set was obtained from an adult with an advanced solid tumor such as melanoma, head and neck, liver or kidney cancer.

This rearrangement joins TRBV2 to TRBJ2-5, with 7 bases identical to TRBD1. Germline V gives CDR1 SNHLY, CDR2 FYNNEI. The CDR3 is made up of 14 amino acids. The V gene end was trimmed by 7 bases and the J gene end by 3 bases; junction bases not matched to a gene: 8. CDR3: CASISSGGKETQYF. The DNA of the CDR3 is TGTGCCAGCATTAGTTCAGGGGGAAAAGAGACCCAGTACTTC.

The chain is built from TRBV10-3 and TRBJ2-5, with D maybe TRBD2 (5 bases). Per germline, CDR1 ENHRY and CDR2 SYGVKD. V lost 3 bases, J lost 5 bases, and 16 bases lay in between. The CDR3 spans 15 residues. The CDR3 region is CAISDPRVAHETQYF. CDR3 in DNA: TGTGCCATCAGTGACCCCCGAGTAGCGCACGAGACCCAGTACTTC.

This chain uses TRBV4-3 with TRBJ1-1, with a possible D match to TRBD1 (6 bases). CDR1 and CDR2 from the germline V gene are LGHNA and YSLEER. This CDR3 spans 14 amino acids. Between the trimmed V and J ends, which lost 4 bases and 4 bases, there was a span of 13 bases. In nucleotides, the CDR3 is TGCGCCAGCAGCCCTGGGACATGGGGCACTGAAGCTTTCTTT. Protein product: CASSPGTWGTEAFF.

The chain joins TRBV7-8 to TRBJ2-5; 7 nucleotides line up with TRBD1. V gave up 5 bases and J gave up 2 bases; unmatched junction bases: 8. Germline CDR1 is SGHVS and CDR2 is FQNEAQ. The CDR3 contains 15 residues. CDR3 amino acids: CASSHTSGQQETQYF. The CDR3 bases are TGTGCCAGCAGCCACACCTCGGGACAGCAAGAGACCCAGTACTTC.

This clone was counted a few times. At one end, the junction sequence differs from germline, possibly due to a read error. The chain employs TRBV11-2 and TRBJ1-2; 7 bases are a match to TRBD1. The CDR3 extends over 10 amino acids. Germline CDR1 reads SGHAT; CDR2 reads FQNNGV. In nucleotides, the CDR3 is TGTGCCAGCAGCGAGACAGGGCCTCTCTTC. It codes for CASSETGPLF.

The chain combines TRBV18 with TRBJ2-7, with 9 bases lining up with TRBD1. Germline V gene data show CDR1 as KGHSH and CDR2 as LQKENI. This CDR3 contains 14 residues. V lost 5 bases and J lost 6; bases outside the gene matches: 8. CDR3 bases: TGTGCCAGCTCAGACCCGGGACAGGGATCCGAGCAGTACTTC. It encodes CASSDPGQGSEQYF.

The gene calls are TRBV7-8 and TRBJ1-2; D is unresolved. Germline CDR1 is SGHVS and CDR2 is FQNEAQ. Trimming removed 5 bases from V and 2 bases from J, with 6 bases in between. The CDR3 is 12 residues long. The CDR3 reads CASSPSNYGYTF. In DNA form, the CDR3 reads TGTGCCAGCAGCCCGTCCAACTATGGCTACACCTTC.

This sequence joins TRBV7-6 and TRBJ2-1; D gene uncertain. Deletions cut 1 base from V and 2 bases from J, with 12 bases between. The CDR3 is 16 residues long. Germline loops: CDR1 SGHVS, CDR2 FNYEAQ. DNA for the CDR3: TGTGCCAGCAGCTTAGTTGAGGCATCGGCCTACAATGAGCAGTTCTTC. Residues: CASSLVEASAYNEQFF.

The count of this clone is one. Other DNA sequences in the same sample also yield this CDR3. The chain links TRBV7-9 to TRBJ2-7; D is uncertain. The CDR3 has 11 residues. The germline V gene encodes CDR1 SEHNR and CDR2 FQNEAQ (reference sequence). V lost 3 bases, J lost 7 bases, and 7 bases lay in between. The CDR3 is CASSLGREQYF. The CDR3 DNA reads as TGTGCCAGCAGCTTGGGTAGGGAGCAGTACTTC.

This chain links TRBV11-2 with TRBJ2-1; 11 bases match TRBD2. CDR1 SGHAT and CDR2 FQNNGV come from the germline V gene. The J segment lost 0 bases and the V segment lost 6 bases, leaving 4 bases of the junction unmatched. The CDR3 runs 16 residues. In DNA, the CDR3 is TGTGCCAGCAGGCCAACTAGCGGGGGCTCCTACAATGAGCAGTTCTTC. Residues: CASRPTSGGSYNEQFF.

The J gene is TRBJ1-4, the V gene TRBV9; D gene ambiguous. Trimming took off 0 bases at V and 4 bases at J, with 10 bases between the two ends. This CDR3 contains 15 residues. Per germline, CDR1 SGDLS and CDR2 YYNGEE. The CDR3 loop reads CASSVEASVNEKLFF. The CDR3 DNA reads as TGTGCCAGCAGCGTAGAGGCATCAGTTAATGAAAAACTGTTTTTT.

The rearrangement links TRBV5-1 to TRBJ1-4, with D unclear. This CDR3 is 15 amino acids long. The V and J ends lost 6 bases and 1 base respectively, with 13 bases between them. The germline V gene has CDR1 SGHRS and CDR2 YFSETQ. This chain's CDR3 is CASKVDSGTNEKLFF. For the CDR3, the DNA is TGCGCCAGCAAGGTGGATAGTGGAACTAATGAAAAACTGTTTTTT.

The chain is built from TRBV4-3 and TRBJ2-3; 9 nucleotides align to TRBD2. The CDR3 is 16 amino acids. From germline, CDR1 is LGHNA and CDR2 YSLEER. J was trimmed by 7 bases and V by 0 bases; bases with no gene match: 8. The CDR3 spells CASSQEGGGASNTQYF. The CDR3 DNA sequence: TGCGCCAGCAGCCAAGAGGGCGGGGGGGCATCGAATACGCAGTATTTT.

The chain uses TRBV11-2 and TRBJ1-6; the D is unclear. The CDR3 is 17 residues long. V was pared by 0 bases and J by 1 base, with 10 bases between. Germline CDR1 reads SGHAT; CDR2 reads FQNNGV. CDR3 protein: CASSLDPKRSYNSPLHF. Here the CDR3 DNA reads TGTGCCAGCAGCTTAGACCCTAAAAGGTCCTATAATTCACCCCTCCACTTT.

This clone was observed a single time. The chain links TRBV5-8 to TRBJ1-1; D unresolved. Trimming left V 0 bases short and J 1 base short, with 7 bases between. This CDR3 comprises 14 residues. Per germline, CDR1 SGHTS and CDR2 YDEGEE. DNA for the CDR3: TGTGCCAGCAGCTTGGCCACGGCGAACACTGAAGCTTTCTTT. Its translation is CASSLATANTEAFF.

J is TRBJ1-6 and V is TRBV6-5; TRBD1 matches 7 bases. Per the germline V gene, CDR1 is MNHEY and CDR2 is SVGAGI. This CDR3 has 15 amino acids. V was pared by 2 bases and J by 4 bases, with 2 bases of the junction left unmatched. CDR3 nucleotides: TGTGCCAGCAGTTACCGGACAGGTTATAATTCACCCCTCCACTTT. Residues: CASSYRTGYNSPLHF.